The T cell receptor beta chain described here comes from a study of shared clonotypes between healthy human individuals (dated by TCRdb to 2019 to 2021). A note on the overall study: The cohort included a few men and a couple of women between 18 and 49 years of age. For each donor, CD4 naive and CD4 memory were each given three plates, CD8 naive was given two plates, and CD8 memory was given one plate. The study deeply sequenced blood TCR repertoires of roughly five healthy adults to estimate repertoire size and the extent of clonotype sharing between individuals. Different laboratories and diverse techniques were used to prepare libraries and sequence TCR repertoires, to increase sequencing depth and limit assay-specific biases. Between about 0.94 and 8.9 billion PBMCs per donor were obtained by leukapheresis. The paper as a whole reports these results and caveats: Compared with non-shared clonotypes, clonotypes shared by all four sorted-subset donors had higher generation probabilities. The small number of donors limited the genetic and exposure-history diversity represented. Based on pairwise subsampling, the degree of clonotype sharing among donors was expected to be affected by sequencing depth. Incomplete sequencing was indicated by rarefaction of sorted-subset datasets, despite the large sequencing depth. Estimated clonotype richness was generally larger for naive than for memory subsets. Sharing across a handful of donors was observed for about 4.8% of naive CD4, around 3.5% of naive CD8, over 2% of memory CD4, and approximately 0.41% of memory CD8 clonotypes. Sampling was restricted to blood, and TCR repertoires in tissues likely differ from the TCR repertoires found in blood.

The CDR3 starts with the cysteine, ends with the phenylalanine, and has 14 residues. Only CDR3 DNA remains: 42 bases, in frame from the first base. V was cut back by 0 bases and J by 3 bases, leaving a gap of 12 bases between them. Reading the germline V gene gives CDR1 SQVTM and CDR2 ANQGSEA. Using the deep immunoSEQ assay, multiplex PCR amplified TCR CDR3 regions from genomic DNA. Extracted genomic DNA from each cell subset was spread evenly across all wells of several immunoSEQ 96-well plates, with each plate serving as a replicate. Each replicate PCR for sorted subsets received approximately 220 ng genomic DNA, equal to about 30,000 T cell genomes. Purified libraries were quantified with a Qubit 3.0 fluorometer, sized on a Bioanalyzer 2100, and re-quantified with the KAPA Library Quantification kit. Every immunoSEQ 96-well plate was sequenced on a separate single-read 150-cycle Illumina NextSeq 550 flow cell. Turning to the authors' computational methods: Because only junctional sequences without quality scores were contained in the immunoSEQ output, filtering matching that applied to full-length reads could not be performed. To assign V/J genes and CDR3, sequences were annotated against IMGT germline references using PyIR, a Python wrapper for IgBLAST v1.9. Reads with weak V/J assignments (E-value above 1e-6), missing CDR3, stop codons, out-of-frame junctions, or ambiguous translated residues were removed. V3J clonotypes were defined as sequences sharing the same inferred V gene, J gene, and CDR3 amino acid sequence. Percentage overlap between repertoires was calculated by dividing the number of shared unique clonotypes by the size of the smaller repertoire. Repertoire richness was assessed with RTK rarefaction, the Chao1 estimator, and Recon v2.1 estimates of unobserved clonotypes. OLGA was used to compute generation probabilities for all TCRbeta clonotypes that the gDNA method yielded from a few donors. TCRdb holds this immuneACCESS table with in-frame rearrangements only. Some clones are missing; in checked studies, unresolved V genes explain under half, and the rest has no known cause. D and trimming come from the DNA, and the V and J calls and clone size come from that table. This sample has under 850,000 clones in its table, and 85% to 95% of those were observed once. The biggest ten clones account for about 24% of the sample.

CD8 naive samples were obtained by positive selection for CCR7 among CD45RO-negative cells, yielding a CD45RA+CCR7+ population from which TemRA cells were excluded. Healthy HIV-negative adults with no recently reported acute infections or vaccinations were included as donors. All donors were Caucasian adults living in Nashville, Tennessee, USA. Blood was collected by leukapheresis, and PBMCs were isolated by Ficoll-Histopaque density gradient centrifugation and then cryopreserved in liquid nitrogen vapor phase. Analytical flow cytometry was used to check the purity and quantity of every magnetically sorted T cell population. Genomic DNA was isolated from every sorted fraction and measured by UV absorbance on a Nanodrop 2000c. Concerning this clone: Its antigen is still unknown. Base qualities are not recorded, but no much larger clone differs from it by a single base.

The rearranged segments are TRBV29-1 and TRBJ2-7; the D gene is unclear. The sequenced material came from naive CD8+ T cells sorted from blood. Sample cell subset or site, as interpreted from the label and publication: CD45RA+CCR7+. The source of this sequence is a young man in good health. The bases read TGCAGCGTTGAAGATCACAGAGAAGGCTACGAGCAGTACTTC. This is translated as CSVEDHREGYEQYF.